This T cell receptor (beta chain) came from a study of breast tumors, draining lymph nodes, adjacent tissues. General study results and limits: The lymph node origin of tumor T cells was framed as consistent with a hypothesis, not demonstrated. Luminal-like breast cancer showed significantly greater tumor-nontumor repertoire similarity than basal-like breast cancer did.

TCRdb reprocessed the multiplex PCR reads with MiXCR, giving one entry per CDR3 protein. The sample holds fewer than 140,000 distinct CDR3 sequences, less than 40% seen once. This clonotype was counted at least ten times. What it binds is unknown. Axillary draining lymph nodes of breast cancer patients supplied the node samples. This receptor was taken from a female donor with breast cancer. Some clones in this sample may be carry-over from other donors' samples. The sequencing input was axillary lymph node tissue.

CDR3 sequence reads: CASSLLGSKETQYF. Here the CDR3 DNA reads TGCGCCAGCAGCTTGTTGGGCAGCAAAGAGACCCAGTACTTC. V is TRBV5-1 and J is TRBJ2-5, with D unclear. The V end lost 1 base, the J end lost 3 bases, and 10 bases lay between the germline ends. The germline gives CDR1 SGHRS, CDR2 YFSETQ. The CDR3 loop spans 14 amino acids.